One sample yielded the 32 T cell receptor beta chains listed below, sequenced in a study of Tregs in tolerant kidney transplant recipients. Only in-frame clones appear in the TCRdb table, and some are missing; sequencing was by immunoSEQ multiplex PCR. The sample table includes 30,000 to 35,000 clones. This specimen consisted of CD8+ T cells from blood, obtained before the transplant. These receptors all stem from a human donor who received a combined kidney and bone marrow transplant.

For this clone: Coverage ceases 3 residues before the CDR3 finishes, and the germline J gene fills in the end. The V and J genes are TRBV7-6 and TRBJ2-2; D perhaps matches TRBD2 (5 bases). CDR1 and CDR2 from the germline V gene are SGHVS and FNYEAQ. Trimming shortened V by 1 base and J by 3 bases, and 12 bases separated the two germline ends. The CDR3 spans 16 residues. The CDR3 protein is CASSLVSGIYTGELFF. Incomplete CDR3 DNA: TGTGCCAGCAGCTTAGTTTCGGGGATCTACACCGGGGAG. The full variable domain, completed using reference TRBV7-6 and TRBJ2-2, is GAGVSQSPRYKVTKRGQDVALRCDPISGHVSLYWYRQALGQGPEFLTYFNYEAQQDKSGLPNDRFSAERPEGSISTLTIQRTEQRDSAMYRCASSLVSGIYTGELFFGEGSRLTVL.

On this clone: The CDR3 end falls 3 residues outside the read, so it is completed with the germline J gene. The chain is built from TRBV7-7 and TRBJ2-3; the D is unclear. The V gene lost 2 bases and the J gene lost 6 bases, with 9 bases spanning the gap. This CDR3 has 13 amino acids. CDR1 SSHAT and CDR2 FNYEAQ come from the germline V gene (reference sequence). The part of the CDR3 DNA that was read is TGTGCCAGCAGCTTAAGGCCCCCTGATACG. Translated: CASSLRPPDT. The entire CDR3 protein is CASSLRPPDTQYF. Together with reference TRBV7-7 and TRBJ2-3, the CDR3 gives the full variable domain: GAGVSQSPRYKVTKRGQDVTLRCDPISSHATLYWYQQALGQGPEFLTYFNYEAQPDKSGLPSDRFSAERPEGSISTLTIQRTEQRDSAMYRCASSLRPPDTQYFGPGTRLTVL.

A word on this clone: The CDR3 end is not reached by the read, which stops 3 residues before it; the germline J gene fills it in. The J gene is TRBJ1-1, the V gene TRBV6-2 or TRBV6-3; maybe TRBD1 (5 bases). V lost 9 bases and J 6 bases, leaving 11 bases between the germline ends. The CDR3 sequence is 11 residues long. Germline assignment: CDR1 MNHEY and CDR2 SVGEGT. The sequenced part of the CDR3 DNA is TGTGCCAGTCAGGGTCTCGCTGAA. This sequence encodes CASQGLAE. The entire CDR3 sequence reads CASQGLAEAFF.

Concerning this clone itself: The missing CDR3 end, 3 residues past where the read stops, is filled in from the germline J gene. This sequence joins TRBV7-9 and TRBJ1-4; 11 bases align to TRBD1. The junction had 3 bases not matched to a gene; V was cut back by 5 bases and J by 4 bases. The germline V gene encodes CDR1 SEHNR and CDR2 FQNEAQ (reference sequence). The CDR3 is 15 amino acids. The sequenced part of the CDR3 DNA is TGTGCCAGCAGCCACGGGACAGGGGGTAATGAAAAA. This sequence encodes CASSHGTGGNEK. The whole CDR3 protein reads CASSHGTGGNEKLFF.

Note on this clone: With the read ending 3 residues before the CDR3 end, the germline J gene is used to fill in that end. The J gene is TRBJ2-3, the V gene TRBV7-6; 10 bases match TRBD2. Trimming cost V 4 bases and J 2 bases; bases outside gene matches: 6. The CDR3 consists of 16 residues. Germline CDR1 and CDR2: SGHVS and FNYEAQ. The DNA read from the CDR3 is TGTGCCAGCAGCTCACTACTAGCGGGGTCCACAGATACG. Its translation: CASSSLLAGSTDT. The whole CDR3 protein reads CASSSLLAGSTDTQYF.

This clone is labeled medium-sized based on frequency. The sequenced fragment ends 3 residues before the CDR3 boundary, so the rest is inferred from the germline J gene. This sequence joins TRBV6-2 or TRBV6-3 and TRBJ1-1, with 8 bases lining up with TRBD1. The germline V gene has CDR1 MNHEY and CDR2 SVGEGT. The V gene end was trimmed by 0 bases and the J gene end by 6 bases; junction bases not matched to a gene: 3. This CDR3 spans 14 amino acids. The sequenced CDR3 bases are TGTGCCAGCAGTTACTCGCAGGGGGCGGCTGAA. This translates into CASSYSQGAAE. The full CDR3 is CASSYSQGAAEAFF.

CDR3 loop: CASSLGIGGIGQPQHF. CDR3 DNA (partial): TGTGCCAGCAGCTTAGGGATTGGGGGGATAGGTCAGCCC. The chain couples TRBV7-8 to TRBJ1-5; a possible D gene is TRBD1 (5 bases). The read falls 3 residues short of the CDR3 end, and the missing part is taken from the germline J gene. Trimming took off 1 base at V and 6 bases at J, with 16 bases between the two ends. The CDR3 is made up of 16 amino acids. Germline lookup yields CDR1 SGHVS and CDR2 FQNEAQ.

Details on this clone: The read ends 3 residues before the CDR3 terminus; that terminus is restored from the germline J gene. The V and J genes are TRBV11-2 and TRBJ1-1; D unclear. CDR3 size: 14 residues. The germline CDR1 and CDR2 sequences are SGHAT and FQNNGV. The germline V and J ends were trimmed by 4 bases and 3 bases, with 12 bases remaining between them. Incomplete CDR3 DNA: TGTGCCAGCAGCTCACCCTTCGCGGACACTGAA. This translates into CASSSPFADTE. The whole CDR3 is CASSSPFADTEAFF.

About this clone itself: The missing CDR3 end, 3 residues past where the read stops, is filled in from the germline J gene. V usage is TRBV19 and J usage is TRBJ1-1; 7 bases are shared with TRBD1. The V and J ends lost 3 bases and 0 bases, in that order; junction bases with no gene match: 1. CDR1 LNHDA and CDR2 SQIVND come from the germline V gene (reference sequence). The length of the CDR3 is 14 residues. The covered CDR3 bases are TGTGCCAGTAGTATCGACAGGGTGAACACTGAA. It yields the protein CASSIDRVNTE. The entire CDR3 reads CASSIDRVNTEAFF.

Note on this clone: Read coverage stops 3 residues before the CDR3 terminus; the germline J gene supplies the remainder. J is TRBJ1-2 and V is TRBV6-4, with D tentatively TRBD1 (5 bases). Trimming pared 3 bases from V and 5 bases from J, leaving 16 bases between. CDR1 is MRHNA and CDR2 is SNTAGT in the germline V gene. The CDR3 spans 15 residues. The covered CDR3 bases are TGTGCCAGCAGTGAGGAGCTTGGCGGGGCGTATGGC. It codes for CASSEELGGAYG. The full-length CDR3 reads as CASSEELGGAYGYTF.

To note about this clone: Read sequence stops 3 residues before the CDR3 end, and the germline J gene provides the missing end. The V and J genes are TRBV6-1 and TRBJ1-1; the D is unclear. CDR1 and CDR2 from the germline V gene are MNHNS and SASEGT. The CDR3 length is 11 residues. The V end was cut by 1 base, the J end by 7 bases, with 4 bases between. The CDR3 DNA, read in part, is TGTGCCAGCAGTGAAGAAGGTGAA. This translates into CASSEEGE. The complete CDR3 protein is CASSEEGEAFF.

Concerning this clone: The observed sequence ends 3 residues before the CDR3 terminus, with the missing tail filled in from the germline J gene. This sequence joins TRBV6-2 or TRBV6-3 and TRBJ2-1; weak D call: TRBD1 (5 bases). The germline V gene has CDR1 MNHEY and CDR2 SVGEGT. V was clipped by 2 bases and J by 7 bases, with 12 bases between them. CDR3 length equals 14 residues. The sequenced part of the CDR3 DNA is TGTGCCAGCAGTTACGCGGACATCCGAAATGAG. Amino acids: CASSYADIRNE. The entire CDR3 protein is CASSYADIRNEQFF.

CDR3 protein: CASSSITGDNQPQHF. The CDR3 bases that were read are TGTGCCAGCAGTTCGATAACAGGAGACAATCAGCCC. The genes are TRBV7-9 and TRBJ1-5, with D perhaps TRBD1 (5 bases). The read terminates 3 residues ahead of where the CDR3 ends, so the germline J gene completes it. V gave up 6 bases and J gave up 3 bases, with 15 bases separating them. This CDR3 has 15 residues. Germline values: CDR1 SEHNR, CDR2 FQNEAQ (reference sequence).

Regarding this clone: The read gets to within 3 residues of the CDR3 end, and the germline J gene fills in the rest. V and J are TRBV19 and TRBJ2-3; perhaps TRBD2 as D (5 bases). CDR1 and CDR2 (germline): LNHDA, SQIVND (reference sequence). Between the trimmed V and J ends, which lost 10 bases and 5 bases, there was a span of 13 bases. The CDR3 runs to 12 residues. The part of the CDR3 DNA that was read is TGTGCCACCTTGGGCCGGGGAGATACG. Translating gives CATLGRGDT. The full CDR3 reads CATLGRGDTQYF.

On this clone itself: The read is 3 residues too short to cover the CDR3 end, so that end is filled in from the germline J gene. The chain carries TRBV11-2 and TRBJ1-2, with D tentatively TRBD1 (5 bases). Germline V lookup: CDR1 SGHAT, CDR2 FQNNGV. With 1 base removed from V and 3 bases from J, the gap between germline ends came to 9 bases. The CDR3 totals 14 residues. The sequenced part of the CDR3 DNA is TGTGCCAGCAGCTTAGTGGGGGGAGACTATGGC. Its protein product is CASSLVGGDYG. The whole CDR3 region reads CASSLVGGDYGYTF.

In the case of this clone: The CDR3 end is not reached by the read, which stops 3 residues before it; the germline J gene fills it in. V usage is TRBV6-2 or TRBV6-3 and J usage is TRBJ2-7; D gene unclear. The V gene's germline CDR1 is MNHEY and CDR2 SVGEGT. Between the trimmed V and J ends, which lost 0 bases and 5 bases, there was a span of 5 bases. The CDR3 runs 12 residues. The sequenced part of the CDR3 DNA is TGTGCCAGCAGTTACTCGAGGCACGAG. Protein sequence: CASSYSRHE. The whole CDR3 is CASSYSRHEQYF.

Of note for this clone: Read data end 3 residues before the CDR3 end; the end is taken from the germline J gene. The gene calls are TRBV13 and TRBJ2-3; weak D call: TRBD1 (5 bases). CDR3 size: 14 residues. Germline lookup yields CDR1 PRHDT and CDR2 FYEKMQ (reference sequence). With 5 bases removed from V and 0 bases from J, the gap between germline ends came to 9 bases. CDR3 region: CASSATGSTDTQYF. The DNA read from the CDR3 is TGTGCCAGCAGCGCCACAGGTAGCACAGATACG.

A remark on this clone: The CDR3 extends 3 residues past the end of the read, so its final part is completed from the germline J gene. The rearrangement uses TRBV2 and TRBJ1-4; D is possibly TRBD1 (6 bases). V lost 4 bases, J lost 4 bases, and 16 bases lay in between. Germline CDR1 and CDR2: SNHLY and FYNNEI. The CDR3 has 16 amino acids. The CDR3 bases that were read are TGTGCCAGCAGTGCGGTCAGGGGCTCGGGTAATGAAAAA. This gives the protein CASSAVRGSGNEK. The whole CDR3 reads CASSAVRGSGNEKLFF.

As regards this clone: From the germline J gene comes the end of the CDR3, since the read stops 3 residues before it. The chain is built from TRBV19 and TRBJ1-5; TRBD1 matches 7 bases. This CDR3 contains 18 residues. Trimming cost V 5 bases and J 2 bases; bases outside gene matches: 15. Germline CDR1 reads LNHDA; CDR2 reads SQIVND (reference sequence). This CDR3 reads CASSAGTAHLPGNQPQHF. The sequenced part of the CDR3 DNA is TGTGCCAGTAGTGCAGGGACAGCCCATCTTCCTGGCAATCAGCCC.

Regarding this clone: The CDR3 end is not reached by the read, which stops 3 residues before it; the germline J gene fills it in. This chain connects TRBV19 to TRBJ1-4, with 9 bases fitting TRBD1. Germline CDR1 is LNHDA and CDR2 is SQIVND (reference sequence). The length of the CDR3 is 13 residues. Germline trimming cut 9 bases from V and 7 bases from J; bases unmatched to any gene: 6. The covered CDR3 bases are TGTGCCAGCGGGGACAGGGAAAGTGAAAAA. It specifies CASGDRESEK. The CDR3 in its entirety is CASGDRESEKLFF.

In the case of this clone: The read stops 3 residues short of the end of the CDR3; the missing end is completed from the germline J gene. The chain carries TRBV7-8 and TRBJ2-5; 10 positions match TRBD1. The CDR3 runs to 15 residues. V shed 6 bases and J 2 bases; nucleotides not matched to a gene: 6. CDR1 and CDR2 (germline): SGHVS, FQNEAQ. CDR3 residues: CASRPGQGRQETQYF. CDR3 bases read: TGTGCCAGCAGACCGGGACAGGGGAGGCAAGAGACC.

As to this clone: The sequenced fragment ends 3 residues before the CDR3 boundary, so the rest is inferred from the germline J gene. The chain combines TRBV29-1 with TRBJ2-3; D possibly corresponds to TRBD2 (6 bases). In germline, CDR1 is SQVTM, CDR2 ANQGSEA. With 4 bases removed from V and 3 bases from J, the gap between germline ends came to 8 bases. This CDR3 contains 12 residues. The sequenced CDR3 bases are TGCAGCGTTGGGGGGGAAACAGATACG. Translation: CSVGGETDT. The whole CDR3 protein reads CSVGGETDTQYF.

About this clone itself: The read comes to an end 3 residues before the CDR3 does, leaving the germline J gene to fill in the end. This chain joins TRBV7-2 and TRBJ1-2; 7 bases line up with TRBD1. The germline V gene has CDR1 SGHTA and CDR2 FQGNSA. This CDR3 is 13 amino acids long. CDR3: CASSSTGLDGYTF. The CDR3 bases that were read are TGTGCCAGCAGCTCGACAGGGTTAGACGGC.

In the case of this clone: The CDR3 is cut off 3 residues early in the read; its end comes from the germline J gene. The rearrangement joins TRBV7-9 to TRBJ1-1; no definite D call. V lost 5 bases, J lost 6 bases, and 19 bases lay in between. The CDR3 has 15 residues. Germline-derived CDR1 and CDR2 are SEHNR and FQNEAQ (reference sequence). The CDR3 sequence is CASSHLGKQTPEAFF. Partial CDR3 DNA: TGTGCCAGCAGCCACCTTGGTAAACAGACACCTGAA. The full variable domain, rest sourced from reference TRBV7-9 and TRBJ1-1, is DTGVSQNPRHKITKRGQNVTFRCDPISEHNRLYWYRQTLGQGPEFLTYFQNEAQLEKSRLLSDRFSAERPKGSFSTLEIQRTEQGDSAMYLCASSHLGKQTPEAFFGQGTRLTVV.

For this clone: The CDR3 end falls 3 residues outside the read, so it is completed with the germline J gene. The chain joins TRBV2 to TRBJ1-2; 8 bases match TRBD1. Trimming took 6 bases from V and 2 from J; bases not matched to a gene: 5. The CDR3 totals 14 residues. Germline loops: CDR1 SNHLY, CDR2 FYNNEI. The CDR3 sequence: CASSGQGGNYGYTF. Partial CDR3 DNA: TGTGCCAGCAGCGGACAGGGAGGAAACTATGGC.

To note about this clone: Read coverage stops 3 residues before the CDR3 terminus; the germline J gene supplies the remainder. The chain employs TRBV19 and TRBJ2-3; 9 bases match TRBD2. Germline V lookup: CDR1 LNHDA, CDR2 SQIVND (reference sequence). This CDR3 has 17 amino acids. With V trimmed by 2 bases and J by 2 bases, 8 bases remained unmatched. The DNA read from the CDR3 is TGTGCCAGTAGTATACTGGGACTAGCACTTACCACAGATACG. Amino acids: CASSILGLALTTDT. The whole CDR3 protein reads CASSILGLALTTDTQYF.

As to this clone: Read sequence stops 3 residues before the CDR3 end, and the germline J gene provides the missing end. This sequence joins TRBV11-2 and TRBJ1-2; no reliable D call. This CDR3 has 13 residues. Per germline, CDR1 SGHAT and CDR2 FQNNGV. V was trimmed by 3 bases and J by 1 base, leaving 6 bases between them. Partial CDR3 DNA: TGTGCCAGCAGCTTTAGTAGTAACTATGGC. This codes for CASSFSSNYG. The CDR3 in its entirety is CASSFSSNYGYTF.

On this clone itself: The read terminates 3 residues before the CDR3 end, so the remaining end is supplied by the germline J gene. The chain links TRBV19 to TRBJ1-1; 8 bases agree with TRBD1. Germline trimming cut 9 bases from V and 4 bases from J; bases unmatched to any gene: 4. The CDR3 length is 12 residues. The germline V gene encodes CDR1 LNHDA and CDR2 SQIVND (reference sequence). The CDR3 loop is CASGQGGTEAFF. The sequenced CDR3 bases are TGTGCCAGCGGACAGGGCGGCACTGAA.

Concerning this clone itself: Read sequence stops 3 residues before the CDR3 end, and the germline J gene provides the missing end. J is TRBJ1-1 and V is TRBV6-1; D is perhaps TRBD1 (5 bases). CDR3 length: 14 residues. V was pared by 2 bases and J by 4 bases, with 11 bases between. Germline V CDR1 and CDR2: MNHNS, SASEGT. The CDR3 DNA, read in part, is TGTGCCAGCAGTGAAACGGGGGTTGGCACTGAA. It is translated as CASSETGVGTE. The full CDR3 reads CASSETGVGTEAFF.

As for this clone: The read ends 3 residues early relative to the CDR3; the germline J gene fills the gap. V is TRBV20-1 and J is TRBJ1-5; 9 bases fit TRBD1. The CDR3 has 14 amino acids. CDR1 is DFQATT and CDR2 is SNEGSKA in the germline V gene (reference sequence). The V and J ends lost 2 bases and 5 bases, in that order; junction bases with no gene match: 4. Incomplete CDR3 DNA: TGCAGTGCTAGACGGGACAGGGAGGATCAGCCC. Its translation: CSARRDREDQP. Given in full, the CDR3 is CSARRDREDQPQHF.

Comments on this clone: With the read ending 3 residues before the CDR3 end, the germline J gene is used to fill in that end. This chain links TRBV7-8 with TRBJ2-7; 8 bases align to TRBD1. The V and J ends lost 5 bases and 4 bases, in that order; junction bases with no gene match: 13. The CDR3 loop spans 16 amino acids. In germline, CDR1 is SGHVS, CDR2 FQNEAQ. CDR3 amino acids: CASSPDLSTGVYEQYF. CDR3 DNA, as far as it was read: TGTGCCAGCAGCCCAGACCTGTCGACAGGGGTTTACGAG. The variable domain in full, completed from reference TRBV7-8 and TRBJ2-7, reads GAGVSQSPRYKVAKRGQDVALRCDPISGHVSLFWYQQALGQGPEFLTYFQNEAQLDKSGLPSDRFFAERPEGSVSTLKIQRTQQEDSAVYLCASSPDLSTGVYEQYFGPGTRLTVT.

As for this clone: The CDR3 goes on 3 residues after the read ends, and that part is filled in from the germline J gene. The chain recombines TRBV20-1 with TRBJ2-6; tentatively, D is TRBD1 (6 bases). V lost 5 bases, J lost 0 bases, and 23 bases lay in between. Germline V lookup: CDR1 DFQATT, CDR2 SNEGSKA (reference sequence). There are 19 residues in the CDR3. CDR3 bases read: TGCAGTGCTCCAACACCTGGGCAGGGGATTTCCTCTGGGGCCAACGTC. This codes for CSAPTPGQGISSGANV. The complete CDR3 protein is CSAPTPGQGISSGANVLTF.